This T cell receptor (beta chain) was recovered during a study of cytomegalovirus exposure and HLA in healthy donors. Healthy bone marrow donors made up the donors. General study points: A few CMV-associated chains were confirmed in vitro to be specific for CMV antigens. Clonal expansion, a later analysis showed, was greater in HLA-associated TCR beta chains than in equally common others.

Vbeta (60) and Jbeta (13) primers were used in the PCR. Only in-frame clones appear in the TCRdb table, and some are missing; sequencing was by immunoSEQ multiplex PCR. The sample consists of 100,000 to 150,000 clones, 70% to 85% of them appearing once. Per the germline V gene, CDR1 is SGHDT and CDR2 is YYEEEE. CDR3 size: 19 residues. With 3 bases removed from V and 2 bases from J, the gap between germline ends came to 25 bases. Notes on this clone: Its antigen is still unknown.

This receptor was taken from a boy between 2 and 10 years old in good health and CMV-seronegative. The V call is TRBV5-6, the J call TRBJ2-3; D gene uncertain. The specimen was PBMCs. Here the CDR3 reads CASSSRMGPLSENTDTQYF. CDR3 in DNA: TGTGCCAGCAGCTCACGGATGGGCCCCTTGTCGGAAAACACAGATACGCAGTATTTT.